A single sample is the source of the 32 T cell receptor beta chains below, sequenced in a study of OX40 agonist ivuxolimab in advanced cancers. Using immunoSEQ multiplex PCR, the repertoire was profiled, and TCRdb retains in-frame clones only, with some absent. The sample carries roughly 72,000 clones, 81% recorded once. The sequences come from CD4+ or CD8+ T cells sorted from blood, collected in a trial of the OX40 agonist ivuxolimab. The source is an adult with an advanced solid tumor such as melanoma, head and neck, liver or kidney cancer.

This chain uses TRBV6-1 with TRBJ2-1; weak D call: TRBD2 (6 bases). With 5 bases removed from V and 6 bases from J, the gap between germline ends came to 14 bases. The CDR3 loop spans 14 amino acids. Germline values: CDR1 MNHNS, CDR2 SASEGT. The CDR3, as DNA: TGTGCCAGCAGTTTCCTCTGGAGGGCCAATGAGCAGTTCTTC. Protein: CASSFLWRANEQFF.

As DNA, the CDR3 is TGCGCCAGCAGCTTGAGGCAAACCTCTGGGGCCAACGTCCTGACTTTC. This encodes CASSLRQTSGANVLTF. The chain has TRBV5-1 and TRBJ2-6; D gene ambiguous. CDR1 is SGHRS and CDR2 is YFSETQ in the germline V gene. V was trimmed by 1 base and J by 0 bases, leaving 8 bases between them. The CDR3 runs 16 residues.

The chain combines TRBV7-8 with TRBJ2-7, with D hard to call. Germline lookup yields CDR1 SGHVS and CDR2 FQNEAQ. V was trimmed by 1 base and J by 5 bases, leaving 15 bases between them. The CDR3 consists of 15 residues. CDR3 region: CASSLVFTRSHEQYF. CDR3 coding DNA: TGTGCCAGCAGCTTAGTTTTTACCAGGTCCCACGAGCAGTACTTC.

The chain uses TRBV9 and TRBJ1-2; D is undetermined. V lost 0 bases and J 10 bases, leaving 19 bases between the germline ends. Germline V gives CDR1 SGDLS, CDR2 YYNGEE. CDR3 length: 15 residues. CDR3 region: CASSVGGQASLDYTF. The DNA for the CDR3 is TGTGCCAGCAGCGTAGGAGGGCAGGCATCCCTGGACTACACCTTC.

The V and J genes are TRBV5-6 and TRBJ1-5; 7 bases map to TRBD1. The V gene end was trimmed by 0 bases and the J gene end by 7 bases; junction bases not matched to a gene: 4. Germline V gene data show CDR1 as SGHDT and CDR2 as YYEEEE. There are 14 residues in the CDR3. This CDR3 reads CASSLGTGLQPQHF. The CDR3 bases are TGTGCCAGCAGCTTGGGGACAGGCCTCCAGCCCCAGCATTTT.

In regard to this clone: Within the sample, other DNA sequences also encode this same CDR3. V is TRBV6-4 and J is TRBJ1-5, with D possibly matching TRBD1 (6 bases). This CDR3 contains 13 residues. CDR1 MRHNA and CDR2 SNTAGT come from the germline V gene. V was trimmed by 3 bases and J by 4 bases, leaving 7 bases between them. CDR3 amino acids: CASSEGANQPQHF. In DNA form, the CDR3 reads TGTGCCAGCAGTGAGGGGGCAAATCAGCCCCAGCATTTT.

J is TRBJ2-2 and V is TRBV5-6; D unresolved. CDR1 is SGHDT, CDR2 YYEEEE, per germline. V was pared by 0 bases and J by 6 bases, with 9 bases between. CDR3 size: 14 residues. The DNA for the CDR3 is TGTGCCAGCAGCTTGGGGCTGGGGTCCGGGGAGCTGTTTTTT. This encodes CASSLGLGSGELFF.

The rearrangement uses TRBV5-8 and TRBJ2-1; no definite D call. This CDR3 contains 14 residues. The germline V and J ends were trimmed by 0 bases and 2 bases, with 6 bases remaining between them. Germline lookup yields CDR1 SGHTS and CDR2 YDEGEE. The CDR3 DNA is TGTGCCAGCAGCTTGGAGGTCGCCTACAATGAGCAGTTCTTC. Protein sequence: CASSLEVAYNEQFF. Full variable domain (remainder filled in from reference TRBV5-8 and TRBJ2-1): EAGVTQSPTHLIKTRGQQATLRCSPISGHTSVYWYQQALGLGLQFLLWYDEGEERNRGNFPPRFSGRQFPNYSSELNVNALELEDSALYLCASSLEVAYNEQFFGPGTRLTVL.

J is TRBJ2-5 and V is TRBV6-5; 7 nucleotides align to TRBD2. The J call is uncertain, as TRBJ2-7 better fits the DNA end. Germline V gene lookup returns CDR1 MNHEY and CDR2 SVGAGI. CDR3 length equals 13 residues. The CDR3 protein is CASRGLDGYEQYF. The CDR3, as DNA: TGTGCCAGCAGAGGACTAGATGGGTACGAGCAGTACTTC.

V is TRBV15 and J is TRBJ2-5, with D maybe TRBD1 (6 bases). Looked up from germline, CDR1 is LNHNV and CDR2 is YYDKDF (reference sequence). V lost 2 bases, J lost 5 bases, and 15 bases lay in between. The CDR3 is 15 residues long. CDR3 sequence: CATSRTRGSEETQYF. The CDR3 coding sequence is TGTGCCACCAGCAGAACCAGGGGTTCGGAGGAGACCCAGTACTTC.

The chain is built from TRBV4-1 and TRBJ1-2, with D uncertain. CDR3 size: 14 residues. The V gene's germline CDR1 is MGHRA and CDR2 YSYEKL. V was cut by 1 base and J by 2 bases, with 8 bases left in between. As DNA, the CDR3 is TGCGCCAGCAGCCAAGGCATAGACAACTATGGCTACACCTTC. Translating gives CASSQGIDNYGYTF.

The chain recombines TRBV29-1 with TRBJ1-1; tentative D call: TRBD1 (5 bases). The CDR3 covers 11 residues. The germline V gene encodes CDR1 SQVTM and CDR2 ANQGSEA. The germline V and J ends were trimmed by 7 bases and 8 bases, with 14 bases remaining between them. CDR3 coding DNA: TGCAGCGCTGTGCCAGGGACCGAAGCTTTCTTT. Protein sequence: CSAVPGTEAFF.

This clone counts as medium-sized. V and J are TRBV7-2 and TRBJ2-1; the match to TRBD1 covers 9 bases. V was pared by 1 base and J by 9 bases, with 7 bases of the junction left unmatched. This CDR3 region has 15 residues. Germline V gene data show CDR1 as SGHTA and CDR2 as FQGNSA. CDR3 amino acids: CASSLEGQGFSEQFF. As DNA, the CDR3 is TGTGCCAGCAGCTTAGAAGGACAGGGGTTCAGTGAGCAGTTCTTC.

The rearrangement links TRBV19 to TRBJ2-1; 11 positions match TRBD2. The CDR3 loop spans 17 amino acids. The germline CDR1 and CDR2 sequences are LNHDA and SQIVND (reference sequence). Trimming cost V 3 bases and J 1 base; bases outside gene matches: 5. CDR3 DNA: TGTGCCAGTAGTATCCTCCCTAGCGGGGGGTCCTACAATGAGCAGTTCTTC. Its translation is CASSILPSGGSYNEQFF.

CDR3 nucleotides: TGTGCCAGCAGCCCTTGGGACAGATCTGGAAACACCATATATTTT. It translates to CASSPWDRSGNTIYF. The chain is built from TRBV5-4 and TRBJ1-3, with TRBD1 matching over 7 bases. Germline values: CDR1 SGHNT, CDR2 YYREEE (reference sequence). The CDR3 length is 15 residues. Trimming removed 4 bases from V and 1 base from J; junction bases left unmatched: 5.

CDR3 nucleotide sequence: TGTGCCACCAAACGGGGCTTGGGAGGCTACACCTTC. Its translation is CATKRGLGGYTF. V usage is TRBV6-1 and J usage is TRBJ1-2; D might be TRBD1 (5 bases). Trimming pared 10 bases from V and 8 bases from J, leaving 17 bases between. The CDR3 has 12 residues. Germline V gene sequence: CDR1 MNHNS, CDR2 SASEGT.

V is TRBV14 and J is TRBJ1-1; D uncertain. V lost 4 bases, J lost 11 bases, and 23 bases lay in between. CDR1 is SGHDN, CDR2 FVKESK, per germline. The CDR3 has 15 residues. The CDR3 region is CASSPVDTDVLGAFF. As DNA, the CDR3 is TGTGCCAGCAGCCCCGTTGATACGGACGTTCTGGGGGCTTTCTTT. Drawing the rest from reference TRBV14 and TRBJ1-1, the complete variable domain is EAGVTQFPSHSVIEKGQTVTLRCDPISGHDNLYWYRRVMGKEIKFLLHFVKESKQDESGMPNNRFLAERTGGTYSTLKVQPAELEDSGVYFCASSPVDTDVLGAFFGQGTRLTVV.

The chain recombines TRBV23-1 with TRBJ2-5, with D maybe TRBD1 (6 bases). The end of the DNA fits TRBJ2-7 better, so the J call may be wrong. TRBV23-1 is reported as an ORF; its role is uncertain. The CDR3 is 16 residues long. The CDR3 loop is CASSDGPGHRSYEQYF. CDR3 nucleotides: TGCGCCAGCAGCGACGGACCGGGACACCGCTCCTACGAGCAGTACTTC.

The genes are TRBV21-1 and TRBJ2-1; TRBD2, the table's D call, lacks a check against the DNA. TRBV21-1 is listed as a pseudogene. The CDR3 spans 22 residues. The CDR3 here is CASSFPGTSGSSPTGRNNEQFF. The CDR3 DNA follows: TGTGCCAGCAGCTTTCCCGGGACTAGCGGGAGTTCACCTACGGGACGGAACAATGAGCAGTTCTTC.

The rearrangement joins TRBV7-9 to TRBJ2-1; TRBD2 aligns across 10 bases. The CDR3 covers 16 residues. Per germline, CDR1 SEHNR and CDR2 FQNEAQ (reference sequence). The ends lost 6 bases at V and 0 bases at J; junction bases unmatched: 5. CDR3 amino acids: CASSRLAGASYNEQFF. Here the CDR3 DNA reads TGTGCCAGCAGTCGCCTAGCGGGAGCCTCCTACAATGAGCAGTTCTTC.

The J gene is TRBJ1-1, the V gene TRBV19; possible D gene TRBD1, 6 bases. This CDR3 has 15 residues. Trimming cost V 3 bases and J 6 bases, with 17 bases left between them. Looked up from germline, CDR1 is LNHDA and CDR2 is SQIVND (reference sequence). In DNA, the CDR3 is TGTGCCAGTAGTATGGGGGGCGGAGGTAATCCTGAAGCTTTCTTT. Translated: CASSMGGGGNPEAFF.

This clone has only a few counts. CDR3 residues: CASSVEGGDTGELFF. The CDR3 coding sequence is TGTGCCAGCAGCGTAGAGGGGGGAGACACCGGGGAGCTGTTTTTT. The V call is TRBV9, the J call TRBJ2-2, with D possibly called TRBD1 or TRBD2 (6 bases each). Trimming left V 0 bases short and J 3 bases short, with 9 bases between. The CDR3 loop spans 15 amino acids. From germline, CDR1 is SGDLS and CDR2 YYNGEE. The whole variable domain, remainder taken from reference TRBV9 and TRBJ2-2, is DSGVTQTPKHLITATGQRVTLRCSPRSGDLSVYWYQQSLDQGLQFLIQYYNGEERAKGNILERFSAQQFPDLHSELNLSSLELGDSALYFCASSVEGGDTGELFFGEGSRLTVL.

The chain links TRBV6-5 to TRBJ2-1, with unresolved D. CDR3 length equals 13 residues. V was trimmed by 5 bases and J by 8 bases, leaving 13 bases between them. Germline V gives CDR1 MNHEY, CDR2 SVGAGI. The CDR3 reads CASSRVRNDEQFF. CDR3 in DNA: TGTGCCAGCAGTCGGGTGAGGAACGATGAGCAGTTCTTC.

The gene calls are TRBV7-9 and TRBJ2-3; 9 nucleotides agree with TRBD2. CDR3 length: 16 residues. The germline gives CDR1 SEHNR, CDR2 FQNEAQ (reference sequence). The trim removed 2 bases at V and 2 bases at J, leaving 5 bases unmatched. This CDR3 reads CASSLRRLADTDTQYF. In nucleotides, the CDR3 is TGTGCCAGCAGCTTAAGGCGACTAGCGGACACAGATACGCAGTATTTT.

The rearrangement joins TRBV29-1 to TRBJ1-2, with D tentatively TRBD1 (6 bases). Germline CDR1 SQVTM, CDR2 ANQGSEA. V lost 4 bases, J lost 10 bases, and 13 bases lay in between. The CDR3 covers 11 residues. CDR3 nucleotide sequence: TGCAGCGTTGTAGGGGGAATCGACTACACCTTC. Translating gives CSVVGGIDYTF. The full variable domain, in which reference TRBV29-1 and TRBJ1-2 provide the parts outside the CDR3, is SAVISQKPSRDICQRGTSLTIQCQVDSQVTMMFWYRQQPGQSLTLIATANQGSEATYESGFVIDKFPISRPNLTFSTLTVSNMSPEDSSIYLCSVVGGIDYTFGSGTRLTVV.

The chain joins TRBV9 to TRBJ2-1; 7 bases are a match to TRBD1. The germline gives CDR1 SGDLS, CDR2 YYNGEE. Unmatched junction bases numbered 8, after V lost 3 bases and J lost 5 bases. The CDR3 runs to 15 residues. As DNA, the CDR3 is TGTGCCAGCAGCGAGGCGACAGGGCGGGACAATGAGCAGTTCTTC. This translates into CASSEATGRDNEQFF. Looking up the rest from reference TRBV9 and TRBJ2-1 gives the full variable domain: DSGVTQTPKHLITATGQRVTLRCSPRSGDLSVYWYQQSLDQGLQFLIQYYNGEERAKGNILERFSAQQFPDLHSELNLSSLELGDSALYFCASSEATGRDNEQFFGPGTRLTVL.

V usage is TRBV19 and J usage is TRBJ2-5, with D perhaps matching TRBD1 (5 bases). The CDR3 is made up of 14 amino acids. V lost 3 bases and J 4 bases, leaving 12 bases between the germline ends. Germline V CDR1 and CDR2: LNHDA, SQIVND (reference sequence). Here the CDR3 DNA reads TGTGCCAGTAGTATTTTCCGAGACAGAGAGACCCAGTACTTC. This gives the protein CASSIFRDRETQYF.

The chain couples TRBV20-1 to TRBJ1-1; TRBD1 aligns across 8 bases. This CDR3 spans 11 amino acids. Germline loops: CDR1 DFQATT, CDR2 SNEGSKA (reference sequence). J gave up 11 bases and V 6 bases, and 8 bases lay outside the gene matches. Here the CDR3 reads CSAPDRVSAFF. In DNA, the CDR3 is TGCAGTGCGCCGGACAGGGTATCTGCTTTCTTT.

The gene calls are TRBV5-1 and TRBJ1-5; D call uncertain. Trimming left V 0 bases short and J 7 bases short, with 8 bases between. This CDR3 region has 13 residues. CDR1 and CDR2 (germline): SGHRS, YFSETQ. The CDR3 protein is CASSLGVGQPQHF. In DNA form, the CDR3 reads TGCGCCAGCAGCTTGGGGGTGGGCCAGCCCCAGCATTTT.

CDR3 in DNA: TGCGCCAGCAGCCAAGACTCCCTCGAGGTAAACTATGGCTACACCTTC. This codes for CASSQDSLEVNYGYTF. The chain is built from TRBV4-1 and TRBJ1-2; unclear D gene. Trimming cost V 0 bases and J 2 bases, with 13 bases left between them. Germline V gives CDR1 MGHRA, CDR2 YSYEKL. This CDR3 is 16 amino acids long.

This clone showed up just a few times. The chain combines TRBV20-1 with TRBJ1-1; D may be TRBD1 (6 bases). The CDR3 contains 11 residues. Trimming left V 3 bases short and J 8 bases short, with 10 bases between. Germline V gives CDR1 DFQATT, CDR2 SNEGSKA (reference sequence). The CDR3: CSASRGEEAFF. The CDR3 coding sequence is TGCAGTGCTAGTAGGGGGGAGGAAGCTTTCTTT.

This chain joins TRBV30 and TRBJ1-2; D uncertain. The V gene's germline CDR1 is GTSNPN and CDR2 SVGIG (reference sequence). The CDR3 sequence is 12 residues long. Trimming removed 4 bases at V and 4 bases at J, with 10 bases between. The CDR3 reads CAWTKGPYGYTF. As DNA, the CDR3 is TGTGCCTGGACTAAGGGCCCCTATGGCTACACCTTC.